Presented here are 26 T cell receptor beta chains from one specimen sequenced in a study of shared clonotypes between healthy human individuals. The table came from immunoSEQ multiplex PCR; TCRdb's copy has only in-frame clones and leaves some out. The sample lists approximately 2,300,000 clones; 85% to 95% were seen once. Sequencing was carried out using naive CD4+ T cells from PBMCs. Subset indicated: CD45RA+ positively selected. All receptors come from a man aged 18 to 35 in good health. Some clones in this sample may be carry-over from other donors' samples.

The J gene is TRBJ2-3, the V gene TRBV7-6; TRBD2 agrees at 8 bases. The junction had 9 bases not matched to a gene; V was cut back by 4 bases and J by 6 bases. The germline V gene has CDR1 SGHVS and CDR2 FNYEAQ. This CDR3 region has 15 residues. CDR3 coding DNA: TGTGCCAGCAGCTCCATAGCGGGATTGACCGATACGCAGTATTTT. Its translation is CASSSIAGLTDTQYF.

CDR3 DNA sequence: TGTGCCAGCAGCTTAACCCGGGACATTCGCTCCTACGAGCAGTACTTC. As protein: CASSLTRDIRSYEQYF. The chain is built from TRBV7-8 and TRBJ2-7; tentatively, D is TRBD1 (6 bases). The CDR3 totals 16 residues. Trimming cost V 2 bases and J 0 bases, with 14 bases left between them. Germline loops: CDR1 SGHVS, CDR2 FQNEAQ.

The V call is TRBV5-1, the J call TRBJ1-2; D may be TRBD1 (5 bases). Trimming took 0 bases from V and 6 from J, leaving 12 bases between them. Germline V CDR1 and CDR2: SGHRS, YFSETQ. This CDR3 has 14 residues. The CDR3 DNA sequence: TGCGCCAGCAGCTTGGAAACAGGTCAAGATGGCTACACCTTC. This sequence encodes CASSLETGQDGYTF. Using reference TRBV5-1 and TRBJ1-2 for the parts outside the CDR3, the full variable domain is KAGVTQTPRYLIKTRGQQVTLSCSPISGHRSVSWYQQTPGQGLQFLFEYFSETQRNKGNFPGRFSGRQFSNSRSEMNVSTLELGDSALYLCASSLETGQDGYTFGSGTRLTVV.

The gene calls are TRBV7-2 and TRBJ2-3; the match to TRBD2 covers 8 bases. The CDR3 totals 16 residues. Trimming cost V 5 bases and J 1 base; bases outside gene matches: 8. Germline CDR1 reads SGHTA; CDR2 reads FQGNSA. The CDR3 here is CASSPIAGIGTDTQYF. The DNA of the CDR3 is TGTGCCAGCAGCCCCATAGCGGGGATAGGCACAGATACGCAGTATTTT.

This clone occurred once. Other nucleotide sequences in the sample specify the same CDR3. This chain connects TRBV18 to TRBJ2-1, with 12 bases lining up with TRBD2. CDR3 size: 15 residues. Germline-derived CDR1 and CDR2 are KGHSH and LQKENI. After removal of 6 bases from V and 7 bases from J, the junction contained 7 bases not matched to a gene. CDR3 sequence: CASSPGLAGINEQFF. CDR3 coding DNA: TGTGCCAGCTCTCCTGGACTAGCGGGAATTAATGAGCAGTTCTTC.

Comment on this clone: Within the sample, other DNA sequences also encode this same CDR3. The J gene is TRBJ2-7, the V gene TRBV6-6; 7 bases match TRBD1. CDR1 is MNHNY and CDR2 is SVGAGI in the germline V gene (reference sequence). CDR3 size: 12 residues. Trimming removed 6 bases from V and 1 base from J; junction bases left unmatched: 0. The CDR3 sequence is CASRDRSYEQYF. In DNA, the CDR3 is TGTGCCAGCAGGGACAGGTCCTACGAGCAGTACTTC.

This clone was observed a handful of times. This chain uses TRBV10-3 with TRBJ1-1, with 8 bases matching TRBD1. In germline, CDR1 is ENHRY, CDR2 SYGVKD. The CDR3 contains 14 residues. Trimming took 2 bases from V and 1 from J; bases not matched to a gene: 0. The CDR3 loop is CAISEGQGNTEAFF. For the CDR3, the DNA is TGTGCCATCAGTGAGGGACAGGGGAACACTGAAGCTTTCTTT.

The V and J genes are TRBV2 and TRBJ2-1, with TRBD2 matching over 10 bases. The CDR3 covers 15 residues. In germline, CDR1 is SNHLY, CDR2 FYNNEI. With V trimmed by 4 bases and J by 4 bases, 4 bases remained unmatched. CDR3 in amino acids: CASSAGLAEYNEQFF. The DNA for the CDR3 is TGTGCCAGCAGTGCCGGACTAGCGGAGTACAATGAGCAGTTCTTC. The full variable domain, its missing parts supplied by reference TRBV2 and TRBJ2-1, is EPEVTQTPSHQVTQMGQEVILRCVPISNHLYFYWYRQILGQKVEFLVSFYNNEISEKSEIFDDQFSVERPDGSNFTLKIRSTKLEDSAMYFCASSAGLAEYNEQFFGPGTRLTVL.

The chain recombines TRBV10-3 with TRBJ2-7, with no clear D. With 2 bases removed from V and 2 bases from J, the gap between germline ends came to 7 bases. Germline loops: CDR1 ENHRY, CDR2 SYGVKD. The CDR3 totals 13 residues. In nucleotides, the CDR3 is TGTGCCATCAGTGAGCCGGGTACCTACGAGCAGTACTTC. This translates into CAISEPGTYEQYF.

About this clone itself: The sample has other DNA sequences that encode this CDR3 too. The V call is TRBV5-1, the J call TRBJ1-3, with a possible D match to TRBD1 (5 bases). Trimming removed 6 bases from V and 0 bases from J, with 10 bases in between. Germline lookup yields CDR1 SGHRS and CDR2 YFSETQ. This CDR3 region has 14 residues. The chain's CDR3 is CASTLGGSGNTIYF. The CDR3 DNA follows: TGCGCCAGCACGCTCGGGGGCTCTGGAAACACCATATATTTT.

This chain uses TRBV12-5 with TRBJ2-3; TRBD1 matches 8 bases. The CDR3 extends over 16 amino acids. Looked up from germline, CDR1 is LGHNT and CDR2 is FRNRAP. The trim removed 3 bases at V and 4 bases at J, leaving 9 bases unmatched. The CDR3 DNA reads as TGTGCTAGTGGTTTCGGACAGGGACTTCTTGCAGATACGCAGTATTTT. It yields the protein CASGFGQGLLADTQYF.

The rearrangement joins TRBV5-4 to TRBJ2-1; TRBD2 agrees at 10 bases. CDR1 is SGHNT and CDR2 is YYREEE in the germline V gene (reference sequence). V lost 4 bases, J lost 10 bases, and 2 bases stayed unmatched. CDR3 size: 12 residues. CDR3 coding DNA: TGTGCCAGCAGCCCACTAGCGGGAGAGCAGTTCTTC. It is translated as CASSPLAGEQFF. Drawing the rest from reference TRBV5-4 and TRBJ2-1, the complete variable domain is ETGVTQSPTHLIKTRGQQVTLRCSSQSGHNTVSWYQQALGQGPQFIFQYYREEENGRGNFPPRFSGLQFPNYSSELNVNALELDDSALYLCASSPLAGEQFFGPGTRLTVL.

V usage is TRBV7-2 and J usage is TRBJ2-2, with TRBD2 matching over 11 bases. J was trimmed by 7 bases and V by 4 bases; bases with no gene match: 11. Germline V gene data show CDR1 as SGHTA and CDR2 as FQGNSA. The CDR3 runs to 17 residues. The CDR3 region is CASSSFFGLAGSGELFF. The CDR3 bases are TGTGCCAGCAGCTCCTTCTTCGGACTAGCGGGCAGCGGGGAGCTGTTTTTT.

CDR3 DNA sequence: TGTGCCATCGGGGCCCTATCTACCCAGCCCCAGCATTTT. Its protein product is CAIGALSTQPQHF. This sequence joins TRBV10-3 and TRBJ1-5; tentative D call: TRBD1 (5 bases). The V end was cut by 8 bases, the J end by 7 bases, with 15 bases between. There are 13 residues in the CDR3. Germline V lookup: CDR1 ENHRY, CDR2 SYGVKD.

The J gene is TRBJ1-2, the V gene TRBV2; D is ambiguous. Germline V CDR1 and CDR2: SNHLY, FYNNEI. CDR3 length: 12 residues. V lost 5 bases to trimming and J lost 2 bases, with 6 bases between them. The CDR3 sequence: CASSTANYGYTF. Here the CDR3 DNA reads TGTGCCAGCAGTACAGCAAACTATGGCTACACCTTC.

The chain uses TRBV27 and TRBJ1-1; the D is unclear. The germline V gene encodes CDR1 MNHEY and CDR2 SMNVEV (reference sequence). The CDR3 has 14 residues. Trimming pared 6 bases from V and 2 bases from J, leaving 13 bases between. CDR3 amino acids: CASSNTRVNTEAFF. CDR3 nucleotide sequence: TGTGCCAGCAGCAATACTAGGGTTAACACTGAAGCTTTCTTT.

About this clone: Other nucleotide sequences from this sample produce the same CDR3. The chain carries TRBV28 and TRBJ2-7; D is possibly TRBD2 (6 bases). This CDR3 is built from 14 residues. V gave up 5 bases and J gave up 4 bases, with 15 bases separating them. Germline-derived CDR1 and CDR2 are MDHEN and SYDVKM. CDR3 nucleotide sequence: TGTGCCAGCAGTCCGACTCGGGACTCTTACGAGCAGTACTTC. Translation gives CASSPTRDSYEQYF. Looking up the rest from reference TRBV28 and TRBJ2-7 gives the full variable domain: DVKVTQSSRYLVKRTGEKVFLECVQDMDHENMFWYRQDPGLGLRLIYFSYDVKMKEKGDIPEGYSVSREKKERFSLILESASTNQTSMYLCASSPTRDSYEQYFGPGTRLTVT.

The gene calls are TRBV19 and TRBJ2-5, with D possibly TRBD2 on 5 matching bases. The germline V gene has CDR1 LNHDA and CDR2 SQIVND (reference sequence). The CDR3 totals 16 residues. With 8 bases removed from V and 3 bases from J, the gap between germline ends came to 22 bases. DNA of the CDR3: TGTGCCAGTGCTGGTGTTGAACTAGGGTTTAAAGAGACCCAGTACTTC. This encodes CASAGVELGFKETQYF. Together with reference TRBV19 and TRBJ2-5, the CDR3 gives the full variable domain: DGGITQSPKYLFRKEGQNVTLSCEQNLNHDAMYWYRQDPGQGLRLIYYSQIVNDFQKGDIAEGYSVSREKKESFPLTVTSAQKNPTAFYLCASAGVELGFKETQYFGPGTRLLVL.

V and J are TRBV29-1 and TRBJ1-2; D is perhaps TRBD1 (6 bases). The V and J ends lost 3 bases and 8 bases respectively, with 13 bases between them. Germline CDR1 is SQVTM and CDR2 is ANQGSEA. The CDR3 is 12 residues long. The DNA of the CDR3 is TGCAGCGTTGAGGGGGGCGGAAGGGGCTACACCTTC. Amino acid sequence: CSVEGGGRGYTF.

The rearrangement uses TRBV28 and TRBJ1-2; D is perhaps TRBD1 (5 bases). Germline CDR1 and CDR2: MDHEN and SYDVKM. CDR3 length: 17 residues. Trimming shortened V by 5 bases and J by 4 bases, and 23 bases separated the two germline ends. CDR3 amino acids: CASSAPRTLWQSYGYTF. CDR3 nucleotides: TGTGCCAGCAGTGCTCCACGGACATTATGGCAATCCTATGGCTACACCTTC.

This clone was observed a single time. The chain couples TRBV7-2 to TRBJ1-2; 7 bases are shared with TRBD1. The germline V gene encodes CDR1 SGHTA and CDR2 FQGNSA. V trimming: 6 bases; J trimming: 1 base; junction bases outside the gene matches: 2. CDR3 length: 13 amino acids. In DNA, the CDR3 is TGTGCCAGCAGAGGGACAGTTAACTATGGCTACACCTTC. The encoded protein is CASRGTVNYGYTF.

The J gene is TRBJ1-4, the V gene TRBV28; unclear D gene. The CDR3 covers 15 residues. V was pared by 8 bases and J by 5 bases, with 18 bases between. Germline-derived CDR1 and CDR2 are MDHEN and SYDVKM. CDR3 loop: CASQNLKTDNEKLFF. CDR3 nucleotides: TGTGCCAGCCAAAACCTGAAGACGGACAATGAAAAACTGTTTTTT. Combining the CDR3 with reference TRBV28 and TRBJ1-4 gives the whole variable domain DVKVTQSSRYLVKRTGEKVFLECVQDMDHENMFWYRQDPGLGLRLIYFSYDVKMKEKGDIPEGYSVSREKKERFSLILESASTNQTSMYLCASQNLKTDNEKLFFGSGTQLSVL.

The genes are TRBV28 and TRBJ1-3; 7 bases align to TRBD1. CDR1 is MDHEN and CDR2 is SYDVKM in the germline V gene. The CDR3 is 16 residues long. Trimming removed 6 bases from V and 5 bases from J; junction bases left unmatched: 13. The CDR3 DNA sequence: TGTGCCAGCAGCCAGGCCAGGGGGGGCAGGAGAAACACCATATATTTT. It is translated as CASSQARGGRRNTIYF.

This sequence joins TRBV6-5 and TRBJ1-2; D gene unclear. This CDR3 contains 12 residues. Trimming cost V 0 bases and J 11 bases, with 10 bases left between them. Per the germline V gene, CDR1 is MNHEY and CDR2 is SVGAGI. CDR3: CASSYSGRRYTF. The CDR3 DNA sequence: TGTGCCAGCAGTTACTCAGGGAGGAGATACACCTTC.

The chain employs TRBV5-1 and TRBJ2-5; tentatively, D is TRBD1 or TRBD2 (5 bases each). Germline values: CDR1 SGHRS, CDR2 YFSETQ. With 5 bases removed from V and 5 bases from J, the gap between germline ends came to 19 bases. There are 15 residues in the CDR3. DNA for the CDR3: TGCGCCAGCAGATTAGCCGGGACCCTGGGGGAGACCCAGTACTTC. This sequence encodes CASRLAGTLGETQYF.

This clone was observed once. The V gene is TRBV6-1, the J gene TRBJ2-3; D might be TRBD1 (6 bases). The CDR3 covers 12 residues. Germline values: CDR1 MNHNS, CDR2 SASEGT. V was shortened by 6 bases and J by 4 bases, with 8 bases between the two germline ends. The CDR3 region is CASRGQADTQYF. The CDR3 nucleotides are TGTGCCAGCAGGGGACAAGCAGATACGCAGTATTTT.